This entry features one T cell receptor (beta chain) sequence. What it binds is not known. Trimming cost V 7 bases and J 4 bases, with 13 bases left between them. The CDR3 runs to 13 residues. The germline V gene encodes CDR1 LGHNA and CDR2 YNFKEQ. The data were obtained in a study of cytomegalovirus exposure and HLA in healthy donors. General study findings and limits: In a later analysis, a genetic analysis reported fewer productive-TCR N-insertions in an Asian-associated ancestry cluster than the cohort average.

Vbeta (60) and Jbeta (13) primers were used in the PCR. The method was immunoSEQ multiplex PCR; TCRdb's version includes in-frame clones alone and lacks a portion of them. This sample has some 120,000 clones, with over 75% found just once. This sequence originates from a human donor in good health. The sample was PBMCs. V is TRBV4-2 and J is TRBJ1-1; possibly TRBD1 for D (5 bases). The CDR3 DNA reads TGTGCCAGCAAGGGGTTCTTGGGCACTGAAGCTTTCTTT. Translating gives CASKGFLGTEAFF.